There are a few counts of the clone carrying this TCR beta chain. Its antigen is still unknown. Post-sort purity exceeded 95% for all sorted populations. Trimming pared 1 base from V and 5 bases from J, leaving 5 bases between. Germline CDR1 reads MNHNS; CDR2 reads SASEGT. The CDR3 is 12 residues long. The sample originates from a study of beta chain features in type 1 diabetes. Study-wide results and caveats: Naive, central memory and regulatory TCRB repertoires appeared more similar among patients than healthy donors. Short templates might get an advantage during PCR, and this would be equal in patients and controls. Type 1 diabetes patients had moderately but significantly shorter TCRB CDR3s in all four CD4+ subsets.

The investigators reverse transcribed all of the isolated RNA, so they sequenced expressed TCRB transcripts. Profiling relied on immunoSEQ multiplex PCR, and the TCRdb table lists in-frame clones only, not all of them. The sample lists hundreds of thousands of clones, roughly 12% occurring once. The receptor comes from a woman between 18 and 29 years old with type 1 diabetes. This chain uses TRBV6-1 with TRBJ2-5; D call uncertain. Sample: naive CD4+ T cells from blood. The CDR3 nucleotides are TGTGCCAGCAGTGAAGGGCAGGAGACCCAGTACTTC. Protein product: CASSEGQETQYF.